This T cell receptor (beta chain) originates from a study of radiotherapy plus CTLA-4 blockade in lung cancer. As for the study in general: Disease control reached approximately 31%, with objective responses in 15% to 20%.

Clones were read by immunoSEQ multiplex PCR, and TCRdb kept only the in-frame ones, dropping some. The table shows more than 95,000 clones, with about four fifths occurring only once. The CDR3 totals 14 residues. Germline values: CDR1 LNHDA, CDR2 SQIVND (reference sequence). V shed 10 bases and J 8 bases; nucleotides not matched to a gene: 14. Study-wide results and caveats: Early blood T cell clone dynamics, with interferon-beta, were reported to best predict response. Expansion of tumor-derived TCR clones was observed in blood after radiotherapy plus ipilimumab.

This clone appeared once. The antigen is unknown. The TCR was taken from a human donor with non-small cell lung cancer who had a partial response to radiotherapy plus ipilimumab. Some clones in this sample may be carry-over from other donors' samples. The V call is TRBV19, the J call TRBJ1-2, with 9 bases that match TRBD1. Sequenced here: peripheral blood, sampled from a patient treated with radiotherapy plus ipilimumab. The CDR3 region has the DNA TGTGCCACCTCCCCTTCTGGGACAGGGTTCGGCTACACCTTC. The encoded protein is CATSPSGTGFGYTF. Looking up the rest from reference TRBV19 and TRBJ1-2 gives the full variable domain: DGGITQSPKYLFRKEGQNVTLSCEQNLNHDAMYWYRQDPGQGLRLIYYSQIVNDFQKGDIAEGYSVSREKKESFPLTVTSAQKNPTAFYLCATSPSGTGFGYTFGSGTRLTVV.